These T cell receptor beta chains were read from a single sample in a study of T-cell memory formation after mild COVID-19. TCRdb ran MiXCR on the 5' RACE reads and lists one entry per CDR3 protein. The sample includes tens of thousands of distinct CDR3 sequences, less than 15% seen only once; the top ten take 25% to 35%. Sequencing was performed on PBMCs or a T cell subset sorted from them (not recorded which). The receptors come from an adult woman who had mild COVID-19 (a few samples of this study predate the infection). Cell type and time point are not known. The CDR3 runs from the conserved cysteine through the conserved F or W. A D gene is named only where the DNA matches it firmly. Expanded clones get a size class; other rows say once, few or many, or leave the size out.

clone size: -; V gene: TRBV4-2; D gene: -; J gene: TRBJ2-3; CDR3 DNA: TGTGCCAGCAGCCAAGCAACAGGGAAACCAGATACGCAGTATTTT; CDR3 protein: CASSQATGKPDTQYF
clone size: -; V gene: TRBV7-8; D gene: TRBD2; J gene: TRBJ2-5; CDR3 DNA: TGTGCCAGCAGCTTAGGGATCCGAGGACTAGGGGTATTGACCCAGTACTTC; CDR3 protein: CASSLGIRGLGVLTQYF
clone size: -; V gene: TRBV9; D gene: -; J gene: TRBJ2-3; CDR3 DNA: TGTGCCAGCAGCGTAGTACAGTTCACAGATACGCAGTATTTT; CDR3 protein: CASSVVQFTDTQYF
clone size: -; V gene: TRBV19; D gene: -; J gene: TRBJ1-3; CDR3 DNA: TGTGCCAGTAGCCTCGACACCTCCTCTGGAAACACCATATATTTT; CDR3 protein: CASSLDTSSGNTIYF
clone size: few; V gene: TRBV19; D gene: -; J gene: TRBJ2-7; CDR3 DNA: TGTGCCAGTAGTACGCCGGGGTCATCCGAGCAGTACTTC; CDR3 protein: CASSTPGSSEQYF
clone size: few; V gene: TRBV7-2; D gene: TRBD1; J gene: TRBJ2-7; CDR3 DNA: TGTGCCAGCAGCTTAGTATTGCCGACAGGGAATCTTGTCCACTACGAGCAGTACTTC; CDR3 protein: CASSLVLPTGNLVHYEQYF
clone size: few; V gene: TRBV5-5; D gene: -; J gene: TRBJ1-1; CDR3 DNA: TGTGCCAGCAGCCGCACAGACTTCAACACTGAAGCTTTCTTT; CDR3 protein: CASSRTDFNTEAFF
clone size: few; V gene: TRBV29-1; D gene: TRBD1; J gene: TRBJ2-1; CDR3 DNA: TGCAGCGTTGATGGACAGGGGACCTACAATGAGCAGTTCTTC; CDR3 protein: CSVDGQGTYNEQFF
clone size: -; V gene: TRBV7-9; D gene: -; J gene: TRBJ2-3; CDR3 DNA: TGTGCCAGCAGCTTTGAGCTGAGCACAGATACGCAGTATTTT; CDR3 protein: CASSFELSTDTQYF
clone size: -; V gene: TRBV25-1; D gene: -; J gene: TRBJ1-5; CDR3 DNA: TGTGCCAGCAGTGTGGGGGGGAGCAATCAGCCCCAGCATTTT; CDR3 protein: CASSVGGSNQPQHF
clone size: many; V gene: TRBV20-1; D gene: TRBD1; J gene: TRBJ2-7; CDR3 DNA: TGCAGTGCTCGGACAGGCCTAACCTACGAGCAGTACTTC; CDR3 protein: CSARTGLTYEQYF
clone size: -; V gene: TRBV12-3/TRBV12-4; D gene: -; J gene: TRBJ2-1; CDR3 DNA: TGTGCCAGCAGTTTAGGATCCACCTACAATGAGCAGTTCTTC; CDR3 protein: CASSLGSTYNEQFF
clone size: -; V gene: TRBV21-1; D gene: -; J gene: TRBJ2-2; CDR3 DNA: TGTGCCAGCAGCAAAACCCCAGGGATCTCCGGGGAGCTGTTTTTT; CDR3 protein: CASSKTPGISGELFF
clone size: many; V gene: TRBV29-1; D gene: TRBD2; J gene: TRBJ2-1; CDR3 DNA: TGCAGCGCCGACCGGGACTACAACAATGAGCAGTTCTTC; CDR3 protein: CSADRDYNNEQFF
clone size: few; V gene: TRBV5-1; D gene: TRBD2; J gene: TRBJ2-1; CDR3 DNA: TGCGCCAGCAGCCCCCCCTCACTAGCGGGGGACCTCTCCTACAATGAGCAGTTCTTC; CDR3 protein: CASSPPSLAGDLSYNEQFF
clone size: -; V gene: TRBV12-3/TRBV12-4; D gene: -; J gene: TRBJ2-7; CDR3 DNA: TGTGCCAGCAGTCAAGGGACCTACGAGCAGTACTTC; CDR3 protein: CASSQGTYEQYF
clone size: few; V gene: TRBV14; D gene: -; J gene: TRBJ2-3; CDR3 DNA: TGTGCCAGCAGCCAAGGATTTGGGTTTTCCGGCTCAGATACGCAGTATTTT; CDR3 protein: CASSQGFGFSGSDTQYF
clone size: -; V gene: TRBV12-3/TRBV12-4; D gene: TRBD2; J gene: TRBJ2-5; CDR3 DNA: TGTGCCAGCTCGGAGGCTAGCGGGGGAGTGGAGATCGAGACCCAGTACTTC; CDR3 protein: CASSEASGGVEIETQYF
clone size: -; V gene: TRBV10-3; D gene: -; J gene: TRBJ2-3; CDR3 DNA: TGTGCCATCAACGCGGGCTTCACAGATACGCAGTATTTT; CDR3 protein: CAINAGFTDTQYF
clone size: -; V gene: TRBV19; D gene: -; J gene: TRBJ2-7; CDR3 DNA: TGTGCCAGTAGTGTACCGGGCACAGGGCCCGTGAGCAGGGAGCAGTACTTC; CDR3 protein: CASSVPGTGPVSREQYF
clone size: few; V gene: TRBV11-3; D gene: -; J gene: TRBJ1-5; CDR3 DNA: TGTGCCAGCAGCTCAACCCCCGGGCAGCCCCAGCATTTT; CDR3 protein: CASSSTPGQPQHF
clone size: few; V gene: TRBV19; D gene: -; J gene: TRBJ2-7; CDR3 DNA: TGTGCCAGTAGTCAGGATTACTCCTACGAGCAGTACTTC; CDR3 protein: CASSQDYSYEQYF
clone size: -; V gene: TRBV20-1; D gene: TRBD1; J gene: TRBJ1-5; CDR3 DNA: TGCAGTGCAAGGGACAGGGGGTCTCAGCCCCAGCATTTT; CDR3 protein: CSARDRGSQPQHF
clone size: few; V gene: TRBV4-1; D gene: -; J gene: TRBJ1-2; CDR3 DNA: TGCGCCAGCAGCCAAGAATCTCCAGCTAACTATGGCTACACCTTC; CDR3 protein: CASSQESPANYGYTF
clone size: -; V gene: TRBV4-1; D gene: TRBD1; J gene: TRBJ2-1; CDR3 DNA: TGCGCCAGCAGCCAAACAGGGGGCTCCTACAATGAGCAGTTCTTC; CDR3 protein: CASSQTGGSYNEQFF
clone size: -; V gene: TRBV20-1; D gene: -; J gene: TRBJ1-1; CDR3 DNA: TGCAGTGCTAGAACAGTCCCCTCGGAAGCTTTCTTT; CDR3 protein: CSARTVPSEAFF
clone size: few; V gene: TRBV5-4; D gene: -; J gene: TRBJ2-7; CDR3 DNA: TGTGCCAGCAGCGGGTTTAGCGACGGGGTAGAGCAGTACTTC; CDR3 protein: CASSGFSDGVEQYF
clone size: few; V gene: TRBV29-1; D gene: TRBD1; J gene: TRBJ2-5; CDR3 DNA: TGCAGCGTTTGGACAGGGGGACTTCAAGAGACCCAGTACTTC; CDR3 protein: CSVWTGGLQETQYF
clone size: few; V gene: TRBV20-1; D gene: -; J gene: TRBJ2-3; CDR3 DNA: TGCAGTGCTAGAGACCAGGAGAACGTCAGTGGAGATACGCAGTATTTT; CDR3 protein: CSARDQENVSGDTQYF
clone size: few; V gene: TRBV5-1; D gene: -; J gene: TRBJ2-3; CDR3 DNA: TGCGCCAGCAGCTTACGTGCACCCACAGATACGCAGTATTTT; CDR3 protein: CASSLRAPTDTQYF
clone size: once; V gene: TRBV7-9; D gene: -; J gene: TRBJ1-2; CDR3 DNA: TGTGCCAGCAGCTCGACTACCCCACAGGATTCTAACTATGGCTACACCTTC; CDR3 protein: CASSSTTPQDSNYGYTF
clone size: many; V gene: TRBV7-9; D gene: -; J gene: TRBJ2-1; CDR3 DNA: TGTGCCAGCAGTCCCCGGGGAACCGACAATGAGCAGTTCTTC; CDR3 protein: CASSPRGTDNEQFF
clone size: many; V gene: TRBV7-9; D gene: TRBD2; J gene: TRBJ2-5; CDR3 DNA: TGTGCCAGCAACCCGGGACTAGGGCAAGAGACCCAGTACTTC; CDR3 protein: CASNPGLGQETQYF
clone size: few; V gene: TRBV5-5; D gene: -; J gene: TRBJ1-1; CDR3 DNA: TGTGCCAGCAGCTTGTTCCGGAACACTGAAGCTTTCTTT; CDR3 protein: CASSLFRNTEAFF
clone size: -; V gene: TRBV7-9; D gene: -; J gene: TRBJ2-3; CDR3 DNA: TGTGCCAGCAGCTTAGTCGGGTCCTCCACAGATACGCAGTATTTT; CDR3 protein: CASSLVGSSTDTQYF
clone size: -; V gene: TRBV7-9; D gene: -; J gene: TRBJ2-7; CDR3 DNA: TGTGCCAGCAGCGATTGGGACTCCCTTAACTACGAGCAGTACTTC; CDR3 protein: CASSDWDSLNYEQYF
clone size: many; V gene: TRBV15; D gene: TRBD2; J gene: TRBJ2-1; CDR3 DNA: TGTGCCACCAGCGGCGAGCGGGGCCCCTACAATGAGCAGTTCTTC; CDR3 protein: CATSGERGPYNEQFF
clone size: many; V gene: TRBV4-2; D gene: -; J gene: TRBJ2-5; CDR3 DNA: TGTGCCAGCAGCCAAGCGGGGCAGGGGCCCGAGACCCAGTACTTC; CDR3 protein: CASSQAGQGPETQYF
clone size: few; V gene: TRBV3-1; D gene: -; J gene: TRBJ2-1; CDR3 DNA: TGTGCCAGCAGCCAAGCCAAGTACAATGAGCAGTTCTTC; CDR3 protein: CASSQAKYNEQFF
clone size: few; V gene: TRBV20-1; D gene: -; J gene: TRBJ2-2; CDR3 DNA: TGCAGTGCTAGAAGTCTACTCTCAAACACCGGGGAGCTGTTTTTT; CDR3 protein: CSARSLLSNTGELFF
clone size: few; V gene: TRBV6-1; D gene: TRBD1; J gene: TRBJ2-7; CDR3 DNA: TGTGCCAGCACCATCAGGACAGGCCGGAGCGAGCAGTACTTC; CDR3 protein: CASTIRTGRSEQYF
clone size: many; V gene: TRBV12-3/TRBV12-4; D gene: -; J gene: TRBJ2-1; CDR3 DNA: TGTGCCAGCAGTTTCGAAAGTGGAGGTGAGCAGTTCTTC; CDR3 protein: CASSFESGGEQFF
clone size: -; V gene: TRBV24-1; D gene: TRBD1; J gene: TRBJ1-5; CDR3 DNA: TGTGCCACCAGTGACGGAAAACAGGGGGCGATTCAGCCCCAGCATTTT; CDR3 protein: CATSDGKQGAIQPQHF
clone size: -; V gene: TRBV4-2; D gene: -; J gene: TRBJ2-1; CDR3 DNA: TGTGCCAGCAGCCATTCGATTGTGGAGCTAGAGTGGGTTAGGGAGCAGTTCTTC; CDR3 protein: CASSHSIVELEWVREQFF
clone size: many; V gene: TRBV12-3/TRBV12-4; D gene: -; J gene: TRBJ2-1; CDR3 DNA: TGTGCCAGCATAGACTATAACAATGAGCAGTTCTTC; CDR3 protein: CASIDYNNEQFF
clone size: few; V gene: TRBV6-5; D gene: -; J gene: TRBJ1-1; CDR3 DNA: TGTGCCAGCAGCTATCTCCCAAACACTGAAGCTTTCTTT; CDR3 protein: CASSYLPNTEAFF
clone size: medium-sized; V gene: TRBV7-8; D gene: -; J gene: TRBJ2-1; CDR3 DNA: TGTGCCAGCAGCCCGGACTTGAGCTCCTACAATGAGCAGTTCTTC; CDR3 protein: CASSPDLSSYNEQFF
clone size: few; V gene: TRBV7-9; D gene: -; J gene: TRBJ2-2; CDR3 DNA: TGTGCCAGCAGCTTAGCCTCCACCGGGGAGCTGTTTTTT; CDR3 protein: CASSLASTGELFF
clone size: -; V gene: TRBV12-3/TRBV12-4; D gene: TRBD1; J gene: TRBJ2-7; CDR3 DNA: TGTGCCAGCAGTAAGGGACAGGGTTCTCACGAGCAGTACTTC; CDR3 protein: CASSKGQGSHEQYF
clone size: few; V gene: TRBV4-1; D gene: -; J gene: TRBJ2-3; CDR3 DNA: TGCGCCAGCAGCCTCCTCTGGGGGGATACGCAGTATTTT; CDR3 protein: CASSLLWGDTQYF
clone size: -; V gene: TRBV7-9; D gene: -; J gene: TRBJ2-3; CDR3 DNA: TGTGCCAGCAGCTTAGCTCTAGCGACGGTGACAGATACGCAGTATTTT; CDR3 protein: CASSLALATVTDTQYF
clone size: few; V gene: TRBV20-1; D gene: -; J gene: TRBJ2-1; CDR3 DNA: TGCAGTGCTAGAGATCGGAGCTACAATGAGCAGTTCTTC; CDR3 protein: CSARDRSYNEQFF
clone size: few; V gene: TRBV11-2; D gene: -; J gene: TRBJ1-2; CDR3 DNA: TGTGCCAGCGACCGATTGGGACACTACGGCTACACCTTC; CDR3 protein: CASDRLGHYGYTF
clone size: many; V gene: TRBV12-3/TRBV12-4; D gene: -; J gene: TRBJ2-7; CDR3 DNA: TGTGCCAGCAGTTCGTCCCTTCGGGGGCGGCGGGGTAACGAGCAGTACTTC; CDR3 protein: CASSSSLRGRRGNEQYF
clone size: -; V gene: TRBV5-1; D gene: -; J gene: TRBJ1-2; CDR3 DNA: TGCGCCAGCAGCTTGGCCGAAAGGGCCTATGGCTACACCTTC; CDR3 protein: CASSLAERAYGYTF
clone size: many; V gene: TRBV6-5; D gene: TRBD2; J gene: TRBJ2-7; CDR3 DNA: TGTGCCAGCAGTTACTCGGGTCTAGCGGGACGGTACGAGCAGTACTTC; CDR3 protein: CASSYSGLAGRYEQYF
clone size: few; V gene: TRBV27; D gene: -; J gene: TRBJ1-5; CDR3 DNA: TGTGCCAGCAGTTTCGGGGCGGATCAGCCCCAGCATTTT; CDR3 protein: CASSFGADQPQHF
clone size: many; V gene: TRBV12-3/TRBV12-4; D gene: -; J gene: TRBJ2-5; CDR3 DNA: TGTGCCAGCAGTTTAGCTCCCAGCATTCAAGAGACCCAGTACTTC; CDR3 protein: CASSLAPSIQETQYF
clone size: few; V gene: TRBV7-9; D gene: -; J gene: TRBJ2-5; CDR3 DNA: TGTGCCAGCAGCTCAGCTTTGGGGACCCAGTACTTC; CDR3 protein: CASSSALGTQYF